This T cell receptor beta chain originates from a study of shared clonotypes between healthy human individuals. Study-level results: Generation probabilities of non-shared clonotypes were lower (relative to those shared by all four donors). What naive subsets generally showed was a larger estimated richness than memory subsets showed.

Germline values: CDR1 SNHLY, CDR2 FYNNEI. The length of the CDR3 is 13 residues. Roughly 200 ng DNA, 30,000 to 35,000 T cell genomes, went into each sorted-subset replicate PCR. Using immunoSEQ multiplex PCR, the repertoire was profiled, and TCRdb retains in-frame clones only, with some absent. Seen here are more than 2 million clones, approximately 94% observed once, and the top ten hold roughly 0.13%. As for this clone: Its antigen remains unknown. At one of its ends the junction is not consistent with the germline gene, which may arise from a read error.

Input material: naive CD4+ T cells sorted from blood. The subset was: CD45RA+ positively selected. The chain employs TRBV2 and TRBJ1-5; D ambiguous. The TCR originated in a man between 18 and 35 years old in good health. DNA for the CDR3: TGTGCCAGCAGTGCCCAGGCCTCGGGCGCGGGCAATTTT. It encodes CASSAQASGAGNF.